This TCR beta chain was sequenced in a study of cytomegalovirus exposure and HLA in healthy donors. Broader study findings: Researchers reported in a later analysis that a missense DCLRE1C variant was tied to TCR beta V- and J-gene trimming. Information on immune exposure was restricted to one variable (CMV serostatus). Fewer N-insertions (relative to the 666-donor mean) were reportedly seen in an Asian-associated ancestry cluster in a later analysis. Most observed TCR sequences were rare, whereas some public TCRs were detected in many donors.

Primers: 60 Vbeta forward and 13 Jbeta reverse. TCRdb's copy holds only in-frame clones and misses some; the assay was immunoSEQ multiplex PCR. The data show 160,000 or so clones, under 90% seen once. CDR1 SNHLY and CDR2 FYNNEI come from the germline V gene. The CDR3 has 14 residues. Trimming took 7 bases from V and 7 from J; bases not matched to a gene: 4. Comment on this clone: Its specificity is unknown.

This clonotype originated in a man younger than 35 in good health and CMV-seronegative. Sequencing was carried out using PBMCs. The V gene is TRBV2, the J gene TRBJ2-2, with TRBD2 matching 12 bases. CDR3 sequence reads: CASTPGLAGGELFF. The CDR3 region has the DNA TGTGCCAGCACTCCGGGACTAGCGGGCGGGGAGCTGTTTTTT.